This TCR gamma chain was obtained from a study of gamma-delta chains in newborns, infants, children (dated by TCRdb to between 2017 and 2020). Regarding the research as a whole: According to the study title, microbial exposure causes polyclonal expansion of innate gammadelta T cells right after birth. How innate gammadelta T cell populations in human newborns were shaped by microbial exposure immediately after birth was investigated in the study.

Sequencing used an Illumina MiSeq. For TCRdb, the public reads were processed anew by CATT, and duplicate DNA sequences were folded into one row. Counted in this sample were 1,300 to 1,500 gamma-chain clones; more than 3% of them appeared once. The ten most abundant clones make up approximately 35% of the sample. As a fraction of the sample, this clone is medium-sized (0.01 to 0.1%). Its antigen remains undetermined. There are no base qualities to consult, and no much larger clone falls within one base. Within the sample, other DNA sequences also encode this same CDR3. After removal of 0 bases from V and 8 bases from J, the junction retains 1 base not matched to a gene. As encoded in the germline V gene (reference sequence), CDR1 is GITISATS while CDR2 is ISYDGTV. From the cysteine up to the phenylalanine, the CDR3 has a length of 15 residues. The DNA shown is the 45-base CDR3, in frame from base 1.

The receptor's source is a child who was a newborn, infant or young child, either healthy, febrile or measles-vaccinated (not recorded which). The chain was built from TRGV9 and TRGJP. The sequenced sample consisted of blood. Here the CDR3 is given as CALWEVKLGKKIKVF. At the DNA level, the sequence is TGTGCCTTGTGGGAGGTGAAGTTGGGCAAAAAAATCAAGGTATTT.